Below are 25 T cell receptor beta chains sequenced from a single sample in a study of CD8 T cells in Susac syndrome. Random hexamers primed reverse transcription of roughly 0.5 to 1 ug RNA. TCRdb analysed the immunoSEQ multiplex PCR reads with MiXCR anew, one entry per CDR3 protein. Of 150,000 to 180,000 distinct CDR3 sequences listed, about 94% are singletons. The specimen was CD8+ T cells from PBMCs. These TCRs come from a human donor with multiple sclerosis.

This sequence joins TRBV7-8 and TRBJ2-5; the match to TRBD2 covers 14 bases. Per the germline V gene, CDR1 is SGHVS and CDR2 is FQNEAQ. This CDR3 spans 16 amino acids. Written as DNA, the CDR3 is TGTGCAACCGGGGGACTAGCGGGGGTACGGCAAGAGACCCAGTACTTC. It encodes CATGGLAGVRQETQYF.

The genes are TRBV2 and TRBJ2-3; 7 bases align to TRBD1. CDR3 length: 15 residues. The V and J ends lost 7 bases and 6 bases, in that order; junction bases with no gene match: 13. CDR1 SNHLY and CDR2 FYNNEI come from the germline V gene. CDR3 bases: TGTGCCAGCATCCCGGGACAGTCCCCTCGTGATACGCAGTATTTT. It is translated as CASIPGQSPRDTQYF.

The rearrangement links TRBV20-1 to TRBJ2-7; 7 nucleotides align to TRBD2. The J segment lost 1 base and the V segment lost 3 bases, leaving 6 bases of the junction unmatched. The germline V gene has CDR1 DFQATT and CDR2 SNEGSKA (reference sequence). This CDR3 is built from 14 residues. CDR3 in DNA: TGCAGTGCTAGGCTCACTAGCGTTTCCTACGAGCAGTACTTC. Translation: CSARLTSVSYEQYF.

The CDR3 protein is CASLREFGPTNEKLFF. The CDR3 DNA reads TGTGCCAGCCTGCGGGAGTTCGGCCCAACTAATGAAAAACTGTTTTTT. The gene calls are TRBV6-6 and TRBJ1-4; D gene unclear. The CDR3 is 16 amino acids. The V end was cut by 8 bases, the J end by 0 bases, with 16 bases between. CDR1 and CDR2 from the germline V gene are MNHNY and SVGAGI (reference sequence).

The genes are TRBV29-1 and TRBJ2-5; TRBD2 aligns across 11 bases. The V gene's germline CDR1 is SQVTM and CDR2 ANQGSEA. CDR3 length: 16 residues. Trimming took 4 bases from V and 4 from J; bases not matched to a gene: 11. This CDR3 reads CSVVPETSGATETQYF. In nucleotides, the CDR3 is TGCAGCGTTGTACCCGAGACTAGCGGGGCGACAGAGACCCAGTACTTC.

The chain links TRBV9 to TRBJ2-5; 8 bases agree with TRBD2. There are 15 residues in the CDR3. J gave up 5 bases and V 3 bases, and 9 bases lay outside the gene matches. In germline, CDR1 is SGDLS, CDR2 YYNGEE. CDR3: CASSGGLGGGETQYF. The CDR3 DNA reads as TGTGCCAGCAGCGGGGGACTAGGAGGTGGCGAGACCCAGTACTTC. Complete variable domain (other parts from reference TRBV9 and TRBJ2-5): DSGVTQTPKHLITATGQRVTLRCSPRSGDLSVYWYQQSLDQGLQFLIQYYNGEERAKGNILERFSAQQFPDLHSELNLSSLELGDSALYFCASSGGLGGGETQYFGPGTRLLVL.

The V and J genes are TRBV7-9 and TRBJ2-5, with TRBD2 identical over 8 bases. The CDR3 runs 15 residues. Germline CDR1 SEHNR, CDR2 FQNEAQ (reference sequence). V trimming: 4 bases; J trimming: 2 bases; junction bases outside the gene matches: 6. The CDR3 spells CASSYPGLAQETQYF. Written as DNA, the CDR3 is TGTGCCAGCAGCTATCCCGGACTAGCTCAAGAGACCCAGTACTTC. Full variable domain (outside the CDR3, taken from reference TRBV7-9 and TRBJ2-5): DTGVSQNPRHKITKRGQNVTFRCDPISEHNRLYWYRQTLGQGPEFLTYFQNEAQLEKSRLLSDRFSAERPKGSFSTLEIQRTEQGDSAMYLCASSYPGLAQETQYFGPGTRLLVL.

The V call is TRBV9, the J call TRBJ2-3, with TRBD2 matching over 12 bases. CDR3 length: 17 residues. From germline, CDR1 is SGDLS and CDR2 YYNGEE. V shed 0 bases, J shed 4 bases, and the junction held 6 bases outside the gene matches. The CDR3 is CASSVGGLAGLADTQYF. The CDR3 nucleotides are TGTGCCAGCAGCGTAGGAGGACTAGCGGGATTGGCAGATACGCAGTATTTT.

The chain has TRBV3-1 and TRBJ2-1; 8 bases map to TRBD2. Per germline, CDR1 LGHDT and CDR2 YNNKEL (reference sequence). The CDR3 covers 15 residues. V was pared by 6 bases and J by 9 bases, with 13 bases of the junction left unmatched. CDR3 nucleotide sequence: TGTGCCAGCAGTCTCCAGCCGGGGGGGCGGGGTGAGCAGTTCTTC. Its translation is CASSLQPGGRGEQFF.

The chain uses TRBV11-1 and TRBJ2-2; 13 positions agree with TRBD2. There are 20 residues in the CDR3. In germline, CDR1 is SGHAT, CDR2 FQDESV (reference sequence). The V segment lost 5 bases and the J segment 0 bases; nucleotides outside the gene matches: 12. The DNA of the CDR3 is TGTGCCAGCAGCATTCCGGGACTAGCGGGGAAGACCGCGAACACCGGGGAGCTGTTTTTT. As protein: CASSIPGLAGKTANTGELFF.

The J gene is TRBJ1-1, the V gene TRBV25-1, with D possibly being TRBD1 (6 bases). V was shortened by 4 bases and J by 0 bases, with 27 bases between the two germline ends. Looked up from germline, CDR1 is MGHDK and CDR2 is SYGVNS. The CDR3 covers 20 residues. The CDR3 protein is CASSGLKTHPTGGMNTEAFF. CDR3 bases: TGTGCCAGCAGTGGGTTGAAAACACACCCGACAGGCGGAATGAACACTGAAGCTTTCTTT.

The CDR3 nucleotides are TGTGCCATCGGGGGGCTCGCCTCCTACGAGCAGTACTTC. The encoded protein is CAIGGLASYEQYF. The rearrangement links TRBV7-9 to TRBJ2-7, with a tentative D call TRBD2 (7 bases). CDR3 length: 13 residues. The V gene lost 10 bases and the J gene lost 0 bases, with 13 bases spanning the gap. Germline CDR1 reads SEHNR; CDR2 reads FQNEAQ (reference sequence).

J is TRBJ1-4 and V is TRBV13; no reliable D call. Germline-derived CDR1 and CDR2 are PRHDT and FYEKMQ (reference sequence). The length of the CDR3 is 13 residues. Trimming left V 1 base short and J 4 bases short, with 4 bases between. CDR3 in DNA: TGTGCCAGCAGCTTAGAGGGTAATGAAAAACTGTTTTTT. Amino acids: CASSLEGNEKLFF.

This clonotype was counted a single time. The J gene is TRBJ1-1, the V gene TRBV7-9; D gene uncertain. CDR3 length: 12 amino acids. The V end was cut by 5 bases, the J end by 8 bases, with 12 bases between. Germline V lookup: CDR1 SEHNR, CDR2 FQNEAQ (reference sequence). DNA of the CDR3: TGTGCCAGCAGCCGCAGCGGCACGGAAGCTTTCTTT. It specifies CASSRSGTEAFF.

This clonotype was seen just once. The J gene is TRBJ2-2, the V gene TRBV7-9; perhaps D is TRBD1 or TRBD2 (5 bases each). Germline V gene lookup returns CDR1 SEHNR and CDR2 FQNEAQ (reference sequence). Trimming left V 5 bases short and J 4 bases short, with 17 bases between. This CDR3 has 16 amino acids. The CDR3 region has the DNA TGTGCCAGCAGCGCCCCAGTAGGGGAGAGCACCGGGGAGCTGTTTTTT. This sequence encodes CASSAPVGESTGELFF.

The chain combines TRBV29-1 with TRBJ2-1, with no clear D. The germline V gene has CDR1 SQVTM and CDR2 ANQGSEA. The V end was cut by 5 bases, the J end by 8 bases, with 13 bases between. The length of the CDR3 is 12 residues. The CDR3 reads CSVFRNLDEQFF. The CDR3 DNA reads as TGCAGCGTTTTCAGGAATTTGGATGAGCAGTTCTTC.

This chain connects TRBV7-9 to TRBJ2-5, with 9 nucleotides matching TRBD2. Germline V gives CDR1 SEHNR, CDR2 FQNEAQ (reference sequence). The V gene end was trimmed by 5 bases and the J gene end by 7 bases; junction bases not matched to a gene: 11. The CDR3 is 15 residues long. The CDR3 DNA follows: TGTGCCAGCAGCACTTTAGCGGGGGACCCGAGGACCCAGTACTTC. As protein: CASSTLAGDPRTQYF.

The chain links TRBV5-6 to TRBJ2-5; tentatively, D is TRBD1 (6 bases). Germline V gene data show CDR1 as SGHDT and CDR2 as YYEEEE. The V gene lost 0 bases and the J gene lost 4 bases, with 10 bases spanning the gap. The CDR3 has 14 residues. CDR3 coding DNA: TGTGCCAGCAGCTTGGTATTAGGGGGAGAGACCCAGTACTTC. Translating gives CASSLVLGGETQYF.

The CDR3 loop is CSVEAGITVNTEAFF. As DNA, the CDR3 is TGCAGCGTTGAAGCCGGGATTACAGTGAACACTGAAGCTTTCTTT. The chain couples TRBV29-1 to TRBJ1-1; D is uncertain. Germline CDR1 reads SQVTM; CDR2 reads ANQGSEA. Trimming took off 1 base at V and 0 bases at J, with 12 bases between the two ends. This CDR3 region has 15 residues.

J is TRBJ1-6 and V is TRBV5-6, with D unclear. Germline CDR1 reads SGHDT; CDR2 reads YYEEEE. This CDR3 has 16 amino acids. V was trimmed by 0 bases and J by 7 bases, leaving 14 bases between them. The CDR3 is CASSLVGLDYNSPLHF. Here the CDR3 DNA reads TGTGCCAGCAGCTTGGTCGGCTTAGACTACAATTCACCCCTCCACTTT.

The chain links TRBV29-1 to TRBJ2-7, with 7 bases matching TRBD2. V was pared by 7 bases and J by 3 bases, with 9 bases of the junction left unmatched. This CDR3 is built from 13 residues. Germline V gene sequence: CDR1 SQVTM, CDR2 ANQGSEA. Here the CDR3 DNA reads TGCAGCGCCCGGGAGGCAGACCGCTACGAGCAGTACTTC. The encoded protein is CSAREADRYEQYF.

The genes are TRBV5-6 and TRBJ2-1; D is unresolved. CDR3 size: 12 residues. Deletions cut 3 bases from V and 5 bases from J, with 6 bases between. CDR1 and CDR2 (germline): SGHDT, YYEEEE. CDR3 coding DNA: TGTGCCAGCAGCTCCCGGGACAATGAGCAGTTCTTC. Its protein is CASSSRDNEQFF.

The chain carries TRBV27 and TRBJ1-2; D not resolved. The length of the CDR3 is 13 residues. V lost 0 bases, J lost 0 bases, and 2 bases lay in between. The germline CDR1 and CDR2 sequences are MNHEY and SMNVEV (reference sequence). CDR3 bases: TGTGCCAGCAGTTTATCCTCTAACTATGGCTACACCTTC. This sequence encodes CASSLSSNYGYTF.

The chain is built from TRBV5-1 and TRBJ1-5; a possible D gene is TRBD1 (6 bases). There are 13 residues in the CDR3. Germline V CDR1 and CDR2: SGHRS, YFSETQ. V was trimmed by 5 bases and J by 6 bases, leaving 12 bases between them. CDR3 residues: CASSLKGGQPQHF. In DNA form, the CDR3 reads TGCGCCAGCAGTCTGAAGGGGGGTCAGCCCCAGCATTTT.

V is TRBV12-3 or TRBV12-4 and J is TRBJ1-2; no clear D. V was trimmed by 5 bases and J by 8 bases, leaving 18 bases between them. CDR3 length: 14 amino acids. The CDR3 sequence: CASSPNTDGTGYTF. The CDR3 DNA reads TGTGCCAGCAGTCCCAATACCGACGGAACCGGCTACACCTTC.